The source of this T cell receptor (beta chain) is a study of T cells in Graves' hyperthyroidism and ophthalmopathy. Patients affected by ophthalmopathy presented a Clinical Activity Score of at least 3, a NOSPECS grade of at least 4, and disease duration below 3 months. Each diagnosis was grounded in clinical symptoms, serum thyroxine and TRAb, thyroid ultrasound, and orbital computed tomography. The investigators amplified TCR beta CDR3 regions from RNA transcripts. Primed by the HTBI set, a first-round RT-PCR was run on the TCR CDR3. TCRdb used MiXCR to reprocess the multiplex PCR reads, holding one entry per CDR3 protein. The sample records over 300,000 distinct CDR3 sequences, roughly an eighth being singletons. V lost 0 bases and J lost 6, with 15 bases in between. The CDR3 totals 15 residues. CDR1 is DFQATT, CDR2 SNEGSKA, per germline (reference sequence).

V and J are TRBV20-1 and TRBJ2-1, with D unclear. Source material: blood. This receptor was taken from a woman aged 40 to 55 with Graves' ophthalmopathy. CDR3 protein: CSARDMRSRTNEQFF. The CDR3 bases are TGCAGTGCTAGAGATATGCGGAGTCGGACCAATGAGCAGTTCTTC.